This entry lists 26 T cell receptor beta chains sequenced from one sample in a study of T cells in Graves' hyperthyroidism and ophthalmopathy (dated by TCRdb to between 2019 and 2020). Libraries were constructed by multiplex PCR. Sequencer: Illumina HiSeq 2000. The TCR beta CDR3 regions were amplified from the RNA transcripts. For the first round of RT-PCR on the TCR CDR3, the HTBI primer set was used together with the Qiagen OneStep RT-PCR kit. Using fastp at Q25 and MiXCR, TCRdb reprocessed the public reads and kept productive beta chains. Entries that share a CDR3 protein sequence are merged under the most common genes and DNA. The sample table lists approximately 690,000 distinct CDR3 sequences, around 13% of them with a count of one. The top ten clones comprise roughly an eighth of the sample. Sample: blood. These receptors all come from a woman aged 50 to 65 with Graves' ophthalmopathy.

The sample holds many counts of this clonotype. V gene TRBV6-2 or TRBV6-3 combines with J gene TRBJ1-1; D is possibly TRBD1 (6 bases). V was clipped by 5 bases and J by 2 bases, with 12 bases between them. The CDR3 runs to 14 residues. Germline CDR1 reads MNHEY; CDR2 reads SVGEGT. Written as DNA, the CDR3 is TGTGCCAGCAGTACAGGGTTCCCAAACACTGAAGCTTTCTTT. It encodes CASSTGFPNTEAFF.

V usage is TRBV20-1 and J usage is TRBJ1-5; 7 nucleotides line up with TRBD1. V dropped 3 bases and J dropped 0; count of bases not matched to a gene: 14. The CDR3 totals 18 residues. Germline V CDR1 and CDR2: DFQATT, SNEGSKA (reference sequence). The CDR3 protein is CSASNDRVKSYSNQPQHF. CDR3 nucleotide sequence: TGCAGTGCTAGCAACGACAGGGTTAAGTCCTATAGCAATCAGCCCCAGCATTTT.

This clonotype was seen more than once but under ten times. The chain carries TRBV4-1 and TRBJ2-1, with 10 bases fitting TRBD2. From germline, CDR1 is MGHRA and CDR2 YSYEKL. V shed 2 bases, J shed 8 bases, and the junction held 9 bases outside the gene matches. This CDR3 spans 16 amino acids. The CDR3 loop is CASSQLLAGAGYEQFF. DNA of the CDR3: TGCGCCAGCAGCCAACTTCTAGCGGGAGCGGGCTATGAGCAGTTCTTC.

The V gene is TRBV28, the J gene TRBJ2-1, with TRBD2 matching over 8 bases. This CDR3 comprises 17 residues. CDR1 is MDHEN, CDR2 SYDVKM, per germline. The ends lost 4 bases at V and 7 bases at J; junction bases unmatched: 15. CDR3 protein: CASSSLREGRSFNEQFF. CDR3 in DNA: TGTGCCAGCAGTTCCCTCCGGGAGGGCCGAAGTTTTAATGAGCAGTTCTTC.

This clonotype was picked up a small number of times. The rearrangement uses TRBV28 and TRBJ2-3, with 7 bases identical to TRBD2. The germline CDR1 and CDR2 sequences are MDHEN and SYDVKM. The J segment lost 4 bases and the V segment lost 6 bases, leaving 4 bases of the junction unmatched. The CDR3 has 13 amino acids. Here the CDR3 reads CASRQAGPDTQYF. CDR3 coding DNA: TGTGCCAGCAGACAAGCGGGGCCAGATACGCAGTATTTT.

This clonotype has more than one count but fewer than ten. V and J are TRBV27 and TRBJ2-4, with 7 bases fitting TRBD1. CDR1 is MNHEY and CDR2 is SMNVEV in the germline V gene (reference sequence). The ends lost 7 bases at V and 8 bases at J; junction bases unmatched: 23. The CDR3 has 18 amino acids. In nucleotides, the CDR3 is TGTGCCAGCATAATCGAGACCAGTCCCGGGACAGTTGGGGACATTCAGTACTTC. This gives the protein CASIIETSPGTVGDIQYF.

This clonotype was detected ten times or more. V gene TRBV28 combines with J gene TRBJ2-1; possible D gene TRBD1, 5 bases. CDR3 length equals 17 residues. CDR1 and CDR2 (germline): MDHEN, SYDVKM. Trimming shortened V by 2 bases and J by 8 bases, and 22 bases separated the two germline ends. CDR3 residues: CASSLGNRFYYKDEQFF. The CDR3 nucleotides read TGTGCCAGCAGTTTAGGGAACAGGTTTTACTACAAGGATGAGCAGTTCTTC.

The table lists this clonotype with a few counts. The V call is TRBV6-2 or TRBV6-3, the J call TRBJ2-7; 7 positions agree with TRBD1. Trimming at V came to 5 bases and at J to 2 bases, leaving 9 bases not matched to a gene. The CDR3 covers 15 residues. Germline-derived CDR1 and CDR2 are MNHEY and SVGEGT. DNA for the CDR3: TGTGCCAGCAGTAAAGGACAGGCAGGTACCTACGAGCAGTACTTC. Protein: CASSKGQAGTYEQYF.

Of note for this clonotype: With a much larger clone just one base away, this may be a read error. The chain recombines TRBV28 with TRBJ2-5, with D hard to call. Germline values: CDR1 MDHEN, CDR2 SYDVKM. CDR3 length equals 14 residues. CDR3: CASSFRFWPETPYF. The CDR3 DNA is TGTGCCAGCAGTTTCAGATTCTGGCCAGAGACCCCGTACTTC.

This clonotype has ten or more counts. The chain carries TRBV12-3 or TRBV12-4 and TRBJ2-5; D is unresolved. CDR3 size: 13 residues. The V end lost 2 bases, the J end lost 5 bases, and 9 bases lay between the germline ends. In nucleotides, the CDR3 is TGTGCCAGCAGTTTACAACCGGAGGAGACCCAGTACTTC. It codes for CASSLQPEETQYF.

The gene calls are TRBV28 and TRBJ2-5; unclear D gene. CDR3 length equals 15 residues. Per the germline V gene, CDR1 is MDHEN and CDR2 is SYDVKM. Trimming took off 5 bases at V and 0 bases at J, with 13 bases between the two ends. The CDR3 loop is CASSPTRNYQETQYF. The CDR3 coding sequence is TGTGCCAGCAGTCCCACGCGTAACTACCAAGAGACCCAGTACTTC.

This chain uses TRBV11-3 with TRBJ1-1, with TRBD1 matching over 7 bases. This CDR3 spans 15 amino acids. J gave up 1 base and V 5 bases, and 7 bases lay outside the gene matches. Germline V gives CDR1 SGHNT, CDR2 YENEEA. CDR3 DNA sequence: TGTGCCAGCAGCACTCGGACAGGTAGGAACACTGAAGCTTTCTTT. Encoded protein: CASSTRTGRNTEAFF.

A few counts support this clonotype. V and J are TRBV3-1 and TRBJ2-7, with TRBD1 matching 9 bases. Per the germline V gene, CDR1 is LGHDT and CDR2 is YNNKEL (reference sequence). Trimming cost V 1 base and J 4 bases; bases outside gene matches: 14. The CDR3 is made up of 18 amino acids. The CDR3 DNA is TGTGCCAGCAGCCAAGCCCCCGGGGGGATGGACAGGGGTTACGAGCAGTACTTC. This sequence encodes CASSQAPGGMDRGYEQYF.

The chain recombines TRBV5-6 with TRBJ2-7; no firm D call. The germline CDR1 and CDR2 sequences are SGHDT and YYEEEE. Trimming left V 0 bases short and J 2 bases short, with 6 bases between. The CDR3 consists of 13 residues. CDR3 protein: CASSLASPYEQYF. The CDR3 DNA reads TGTGCCAGCAGCTTGGCCAGTCCCTACGAGCAGTACTTC.

In this sample, this clonotype turned up many times. This chain uses TRBV4-1 with TRBJ2-1, with 10 nucleotides matching TRBD2. The germline CDR1 and CDR2 sequences are MGHRA and YSYEKL. The CDR3 consists of 16 residues. V was clipped by 7 bases and J by 5 bases; unmatched bases: 11. The CDR3 bases are TGCGCCAGCACCACGAGCGGGAGGGGATGGGACAATGAGCAGTTCTTC. Translated: CASTTSGRGWDNEQFF.

This clonotype was recorded many times. The rearrangement joins TRBV24-1 to TRBJ1-2; the match to TRBD1 covers 10 bases. The CDR3 contains 15 residues. Germline loops: CDR1 KGHDR, CDR2 SFDVKD. Trimming at V came to 3 bases and at J to 8 bases, leaving 8 bases not matched to a gene. CDR3 sequence (DNA): TGTGCCACCAGTGATCCCGGACAGGGGGTAAGGGGCTACACCTTC. It codes for CATSDPGQGVRGYTF.

At least ten counts were recorded for this clonotype. This chain connects TRBV5-1 to TRBJ1-1; possible D gene TRBD1, 5 bases. V was trimmed by 3 bases and J by 0 bases, leaving 12 bases between them. Looked up from germline, CDR1 is SGHRS and CDR2 is YFSETQ. The CDR3 is 15 amino acids. CDR3 bases: TGCGCCAGCAGCTCTCTGGGACGGATGAACACTGAAGCTTTCTTT. Encoded protein: CASSSLGRMNTEAFF.

This clonotype was seen at least ten times. The CDR3 nucleotides read TGTGCCAGCAGAGAGAGGGGAGCCCTCCACTTT. As protein: CASRERGALHF. The genes are TRBV2 and TRBJ1-6, with D maybe TRBD1 (5 bases). Germline lookup yields CDR1 SNHLY and CDR2 FYNNEI. The CDR3 consists of 11 residues. The germline V and J ends were trimmed by 6 bases and 14 bases, with 11 bases remaining between them. The variable domain in full, with the rest retrieved from reference TRBV2 and TRBJ1-6, is EPEVTQTPSHQVTQMGQEVILRCVPISNHLYFYWYRQILGQKVEFLVSFYNNEISEKSEIFDDQFSVERPDGSNFTLKIRSTKLEDSAMYFCASRERGALHFGNGTRLTVT.

Ten or more counts support this clonotype. The chain joins TRBV7-2 to TRBJ1-2; no reliable D call. Germline V gives CDR1 SGHTA, CDR2 FQGNSA. This CDR3 contains 14 residues. Between the trimmed V and J ends, which lost 5 bases and 4 bases, there was a span of 14 bases. As DNA, the CDR3 is TGTGCCAGCAGCCCCCAACCGGGATTCTATGGCTACACCTTC. Translated: CASSPQPGFYGYTF.

The chain uses TRBV19 and TRBJ1-2; 12 bases line up with TRBD1. CDR1 is LNHDA, CDR2 SQIVND, per germline (reference sequence). Trimming cost V 7 bases and J 8 bases; bases outside gene matches: 11. The CDR3 is 15 residues long. The DNA for the CDR3 is TGTGCCAGTACCAAACAGGGACAGGGGGCTCGAGGCTACACCTTC. It specifies CASTKQGQGARGYTF.

Many counts were recorded for this clonotype. The genes are TRBV20-1 and TRBJ2-1, with 10 positions matching TRBD2. CDR1 is DFQATT, CDR2 SNEGSKA, per germline (reference sequence). The CDR3 contains 16 residues. V trimming: 0 bases; J trimming: 8 bases; junction bases outside the gene matches: 10. The CDR3 nucleotides are TGCAGTGCTAGAGACAGGGGACTAGCGCTTGGCGATGAGCAGTTCTTC. The encoded protein is CSARDRGLALGDEQFF.

This clonotype was observed many times. V is TRBV28 and J is TRBJ2-2, with 15 bases that match TRBD2. Germline loops: CDR1 MDHEN, CDR2 SYDVKM. Unmatched junction bases numbered 0, after V lost 3 bases and J lost 1 base. The CDR3 runs to 17 residues. CDR3 region: CASSLGLAGGNTGELFF. Written as DNA, the CDR3 is TGTGCCAGCAGTTTGGGACTAGCGGGAGGGAACACCGGGGAGCTGTTTTTT.

This clonotype occurred many times. The chain uses TRBV24-1 and TRBJ2-7, with D possibly TRBD2 on 5 matching bases. V was trimmed by 5 bases and J by 1 base, leaving 11 bases between them. Germline CDR1 KGHDR, CDR2 SFDVKD. There are 14 residues in the CDR3. CDR3 nucleotides: TGTGCCACCAGTGGAGGGCCGACATCCTACGAGCAGTACTTC. This codes for CATSGGPTSYEQYF.

There are many counts of this clonotype. The V gene is TRBV19, the J gene TRBJ2-1; 10 bases align to TRBD2. The CDR3 is made up of 16 amino acids. Germline V lookup: CDR1 LNHDA, CDR2 SQIVND (reference sequence). Trimming cost V 4 bases and J 8 bases; bases outside gene matches: 11. Here the CDR3 reads CASSTLAGGHLDEQFF. In DNA form, the CDR3 reads TGTGCCAGTAGTACTTTAGCGGGAGGCCACTTAGATGAGCAGTTCTTC.

This clonotype was recorded at least ten times. The V call is TRBV6-5, the J call TRBJ2-2; D not certain. Trimming took 2 bases from V and 7 from J, leaving 8 bases between them. Germline values: CDR1 MNHEY, CDR2 SVGAGI. The CDR3 length is 13 residues. The CDR3 nucleotides are TGTGCCAGCAGTTACGTAAGGAACGGGGAGCTGTTTTTT. Encoded protein: CASSYVRNGELFF.

This clonotype was seen ten or more times. The chain carries TRBV20-1 and TRBJ1-1, with D possibly TRBD1 on 5 matching bases. Germline CDR1 DFQATT, CDR2 SNEGSKA (reference sequence). The CDR3 runs to 16 residues. V dropped 0 bases and J dropped 0 bases, with 14 bases sitting between them. DNA of the CDR3: TGCAGTGCTAGAGATGTGGGGGACCCAATGAACACTGAAGCTTTCTTT. Translation: CSARDVGDPMNTEAFF.